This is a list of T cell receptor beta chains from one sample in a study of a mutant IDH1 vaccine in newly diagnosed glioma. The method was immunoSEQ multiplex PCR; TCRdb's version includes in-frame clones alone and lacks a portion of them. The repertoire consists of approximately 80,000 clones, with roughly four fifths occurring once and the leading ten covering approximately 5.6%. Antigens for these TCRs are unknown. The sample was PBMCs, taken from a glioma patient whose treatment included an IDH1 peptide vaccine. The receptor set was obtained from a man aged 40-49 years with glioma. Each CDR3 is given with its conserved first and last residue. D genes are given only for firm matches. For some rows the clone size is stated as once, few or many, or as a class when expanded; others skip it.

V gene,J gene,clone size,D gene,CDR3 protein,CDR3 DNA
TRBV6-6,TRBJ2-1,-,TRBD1,CASTSTGGLYNEQFF,TGTGCCAGCACCTCCACAGGGGGTCTCTACAATGAGCAGTTCTTC
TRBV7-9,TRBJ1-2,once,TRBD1,CASSLLQGVGGYTF,TGTGCCAGCAGCTTACTCCAGGGGGTAGGTGGCTACACCTTC
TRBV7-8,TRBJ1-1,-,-,CASSLSSAGAEGTEAFF,TGTGCCAGCAGCTTATCCTCCGCCGGGGCCGAGGGCACTGAAGCTTTCTTT
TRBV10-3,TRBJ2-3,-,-,CAISESGHPPDTQYF,TGTGCCATCAGTGAGTCCGGTCACCCCCCAGATACGCAGTATTTT
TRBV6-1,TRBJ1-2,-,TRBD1,CASSDLQGQGGYTF,TGTGCCAGCAGTGACCTACAGGGGCAGGGTGGCTACACCTTC
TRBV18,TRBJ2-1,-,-,CASSPRTAYNEQFF,TGTGCCAGCTCACCTAGGACAGCGTACAATGAGCAGTTCTTC
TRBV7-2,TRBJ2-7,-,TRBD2,CASSLALASGDPYEQYF,TGTGCCAGCAGCTTAGCGCTGGCTAGCGGCGACCCCTACGAGCAGTACTTC
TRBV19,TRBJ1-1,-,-,CASSIRGLKAFF,TGTGCCAGTAGTATAAGAGGGTTGAAGGCCTTCTTT
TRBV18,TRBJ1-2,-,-,CASSPIGGVGYGYTF,TGTGCCAGCTCACCTATCGGGGGAGTCGGCTATGGCTACACCTTC
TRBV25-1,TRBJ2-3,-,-,CASSERASTDTQYF,TGTGCCAGCAGTGAACGAGCTAGCACAGATACGCAGTATTTT
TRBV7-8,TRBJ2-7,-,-,CASSRGRSDHEQYF,TGTGCCAGCAGCCGCGGACGGTCAGACCACGAGCAGTACTTC
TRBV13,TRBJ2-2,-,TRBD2,CASSTGLASTGELFF,TGTGCCAGCAGCACGGGACTAGCGAGCACCGGGGAGCTGTTTTTT
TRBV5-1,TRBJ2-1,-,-,CASSLGTNNEQFF,TGCGCCAGCAGCCTAGGGACCAACAATGAGCAGTTCTTC
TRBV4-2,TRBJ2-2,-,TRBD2,CASSGGSSGGLNTGELFF,TGTGCCAGCAGCGGTGGTAGTAGCGGGGGCCTAAACACCGGGGAGCTGTTTTTT
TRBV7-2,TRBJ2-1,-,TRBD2,CASSLELFGERGLKFF,TGTGCCAGCAGCTTAGAGCTGTTTGGGGAGCGGGGGCTAAAGTTCTTC
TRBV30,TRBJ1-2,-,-,CAWSVSRQGIHGYTF,TGTGCCTGGAGTGTATCCCGCCAGGGAATACATGGCTACACCTTC
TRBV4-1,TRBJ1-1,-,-,CASSQDNSFMNTEAFF,TGCGCCAGCAGCCAAGATAATTCATTTATGAACACTGAAGCTTTCTTT
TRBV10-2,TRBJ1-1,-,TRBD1,CASSVGQAEAFF,TGCGCCAGCAGTGTGGGACAGGCTGAAGCTTTCTTT
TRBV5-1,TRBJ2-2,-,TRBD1,CASSPVTGNPGSGELFF,TGCGCCAGCAGCCCCGTGACAGGGAACCCGGGGTCCGGGGAGCTGTTTTTT
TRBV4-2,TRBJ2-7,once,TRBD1,CASSQGQGFYEQYF,TGTGCCAGCAGCCAGGGACAGGGGTTCTACGAGCAGTACTTC
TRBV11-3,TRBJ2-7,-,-,CASSGRPDYEQYF,TGTGCCAGCAGCGGCCGACCGGACTACGAGCAGTACTTC
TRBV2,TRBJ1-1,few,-,CASSLNTEAFF,TGTGCCAGTTCACTGAACACTGAAGCTTTCTTT
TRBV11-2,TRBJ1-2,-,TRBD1,CASSLEGTGIKMSGYTF,TGTGCCAGCAGCTTAGAAGGGACAGGGATAAAGATGAGTGGCTACACCTTC
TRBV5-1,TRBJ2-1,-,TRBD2,CASSPGGASSYNEQFF,TGCGCCAGCAGCCCGGGGGGAGCGAGCTCCTACAATGAGCAGTTCTTC
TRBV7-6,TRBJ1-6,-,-,CASSLDLSYNSPLHF,TGTGCCAGCAGCTTAGACCTATCCTATAATTCACCCCTCCACTTT
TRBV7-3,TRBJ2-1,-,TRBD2,CASSTSSGRANEQFF,TGTGCCAGCAGCACCTCTAGCGGGAGGGCCAATGAGCAGTTCTTC
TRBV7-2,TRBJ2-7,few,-,CASSLGVVTNSYEQYF,TGTGCCAGCAGCCTAGGCGTGGTGACAAACTCCTACGAGCAGTACTTC
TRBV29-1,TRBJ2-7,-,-,CSVANLTLGEQYF,TGCAGCGTGGCAAACCTGACCTTGGGTGAGCAGTACTTC
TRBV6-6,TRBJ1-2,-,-,CASTATWASGNYGYTF,TGTGCCAGCACGGCAACCTGGGCGTCGGGTAACTATGGCTACACCTTC
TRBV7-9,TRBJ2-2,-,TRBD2,CATPTSGNTGELFF,TGTGCCACCCCGACTAGCGGAAACACCGGGGAGCTGTTTTTT
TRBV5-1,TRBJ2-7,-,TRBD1,CASSFSRTGLDEQYF,TGCGCCAGCAGCTTTAGCCGGACAGGGCTAGACGAGCAGTACTTC
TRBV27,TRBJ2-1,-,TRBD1,CASSYEGAAYNEQFF,TGTGCCAGCAGTTATGAGGGGGCGGCCTACAATGAGCAGTTCTTC
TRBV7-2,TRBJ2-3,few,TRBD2,CASSGYFSGLAAITDTQYF,TGTGCCAGCAGCGGATACTTCTCGGGACTAGCGGCAATCACAGATACGCAGTATTTT
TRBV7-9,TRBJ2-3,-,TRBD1,CASSKGQGVTDTQYF,TGTGCCAGCAGCAAAGGACAGGGAGTGACAGATACGCAGTATTTT
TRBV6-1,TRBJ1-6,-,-,CASKSYGDSPLHF,TGTGCCAGCAAAAGTTACGGGGATTCACCCCTCCACTTT
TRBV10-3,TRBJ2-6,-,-,CAISESGVGANVLTF,TGTGCCATCAGTGAGTCGGGGGTTGGGGCCAACGTCCTGACTTTC
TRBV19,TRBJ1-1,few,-,CASVGRLGAMNTEAFF,TGTGCCAGCGTAGGACGATTGGGGGCCATGAACACTGAAGCTTTCTTT
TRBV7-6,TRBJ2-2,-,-,CASSLRRDGYTGELFF,TGTGCCAGCAGCTTACGGCGGGATGGGTACACCGGGGAGCTGTTTTTT
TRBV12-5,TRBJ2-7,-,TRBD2,CASGLVLSGDYEQYF,TGTGCTAGTGGTTTGGTACTAAGCGGGGACTACGAGCAGTACTTC
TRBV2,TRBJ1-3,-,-,CASKQVSLWGNTIYF,TGTGCCAGCAAACAGGTCTCCCTTTGGGGAAACACCATATATTTT
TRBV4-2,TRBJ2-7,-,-,CASSQDTGGPREQYF,TGTGCCAGCAGCCAAGATACTGGAGGACCGAGGGAGCAGTACTTC
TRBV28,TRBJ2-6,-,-,CASSLMGPGANVLTF,TGTGCCAGCAGTTTGATGGGTCCCGGGGCCAACGTCCTGACTTTC
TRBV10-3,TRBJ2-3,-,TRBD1,CAITQGATDTQYF,TGTGCCATCACCCAGGGGGCCACAGATACGCAGTATTTT
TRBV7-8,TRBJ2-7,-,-,CASSLGEGDSEQYF,TGTGCCAGCAGCTTAGGTGAGGGGGATAGCGAGCAGTACTTC
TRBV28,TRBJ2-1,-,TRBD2,CASSLLAGEQFF,TGTGCCAGCAGTTTATTAGCGGGGGAGCAGTTCTTC
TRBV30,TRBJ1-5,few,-,CAWSVSEGQPQHF,TGTGCCTGGAGTGTATCGGAGGGGCAGCCCCAGCATTTT
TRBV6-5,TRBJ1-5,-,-,CASRISGESNQPQHF,TGTGCCAGCAGGATTTCGGGAGAGAGCAATCAGCCCCAGCATTTT
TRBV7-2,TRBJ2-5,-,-,CATRRGSLETQYF,TGTGCCACCCGCCGGGGGTCCCTGGAGACCCAGTACTTC
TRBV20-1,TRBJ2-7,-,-,CSAIQGYEQYF,TGCAGTGCTATACAGGGTTACGAGCAGTACTTC
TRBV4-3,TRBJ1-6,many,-,CASSPARAGLSSYNSPLHF,TGCGCCAGCAGCCCGGCAAGGGCAGGGCTGAGCTCCTATAATTCACCCCTCCACTTT
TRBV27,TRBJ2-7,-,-,CANPPHREYPYEQYF,TGTGCCAACCCCCCTCACCGGGAGTACCCCTACGAGCAGTACTTC
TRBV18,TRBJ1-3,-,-,CASSPSGHGNTIYF,TGTGCCAGCTCACCATCAGGGCACGGAAACACCATATATTTT
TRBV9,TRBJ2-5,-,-,CASSAPTGFQETQYF,TGTGCCAGCAGCGCGCCCACAGGATTTCAAGAGACCCAGTACTTC
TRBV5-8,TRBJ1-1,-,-,CASSLEGSPPNTEAFF,TGTGCCAGCAGCTTGGAAGGGTCACCACCTAACACTGAAGCTTTCTTT